Below, 4 T cell receptor beta chains from the same sample are listed, as sequenced in a study of somatic mutations in cytotoxic T cells in rheumatoid arthritis. Method: immunoSEQ multiplex PCR; TCRdb's copy keeps in-frame clones and lacks some. This sample carries 15,000 to 20,000 clones, roughly 73% of them seen once, and the ten largest clones take roughly 22%. The sample taken for sequencing was CD8+ T cells sorted from blood. The source is an adult with rheumatoid arthritis.

This clone is a singleton in its sample. The rearrangement uses TRBV27 and TRBJ2-1; unclear D gene. The V and J ends lost 2 bases and 0 bases respectively, with 5 bases between them. Per the germline V gene, CDR1 is MNHEY and CDR2 is SMNVEV (reference sequence). This CDR3 is 14 amino acids long. The CDR3 here is CASSLGSSYNEQFF. Written as DNA, the CDR3 is TGTGCCAGCAGTTTAGGCAGCTCCTACAATGAGCAGTTCTTC.

This chain joins TRBV6-5 and TRBJ1-1; tentatively, D is TRBD1 (5 bases). Germline loops: CDR1 MNHEY, CDR2 SVGAGI. V lost 2 bases to trimming and J lost 4 bases, with 11 bases between them. This CDR3 is built from 14 residues. The CDR3 is CASSYGGAGTEAFF. CDR3 DNA sequence: TGTGCCAGCAGTTACGGGGGTGCCGGCACTGAAGCTTTCTTT.

This chain connects TRBV10-1 to TRBJ2-7; a possible D gene is TRBD2 (5 bases). The germline V and J ends were trimmed by 6 bases and 0 bases, with 15 bases remaining between them. CDR3 length equals 15 residues. From germline, CDR1 is WNHNN and CDR2 SYGVQD (reference sequence). The CDR3 is CASSLQDGLSYEQYF. For the CDR3, the DNA is TGCGCCAGCAGCCTGCAGGACGGACTCTCCTACGAGCAGTACTTC.

The genes are TRBV11-2 and TRBJ1-4; tentative D call: TRBD1 (6 bases). This CDR3 is built from 16 residues. Trimming removed 6 bases from V and 8 bases from J, with 22 bases in between. Germline CDR1 SGHAT, CDR2 FQNNGV. The CDR3 sequence is CASRPPKGVWGEKLFF. The CDR3 coding sequence is TGTGCCAGCAGACCCCCCAAGGGGGTTTGGGGGGAAAAACTGTTTTTT.